Listed below are T cell receptor beta chains from one sample, sequenced in a study of blood T cell repertoires in COVID-19. Produced via immunoSEQ multiplex PCR; TCRdb's table is partial and in-frame only. The table includes 160,000 or so clones, about 90% detected once. The sequenced material came from PBMCs or T cells enriched from blood (not recorded which). These receptors all come from a human donor with acute COVID-19. The donor label of this sample is uncertain. CDR3s include the opening cysteine and the closing phenylalanine or tryptophan. Fields, in order: CDR3 protein, CDR3 DNA, clone size, V gene, J gene, D gene. D genes are given only for firm matches. A clone size is listed for some rows: how often the clone was seen (once, few, many), or a class if it is expanded.

CDR3aa: CASSLVQYPGGQPQHF; CDR3nt: TGTGCCAGCAGCTTGGTACAGTACCCCGGGGGTCAGCCCCAGCATTTT; abundance: -; v_gene: TRBV7-3; j_gene: TRBJ1-5; d_gene: -
CDR3aa: CASCQGTKGYEQYF; CDR3nt: TGCGCCAGCTGCCAGGGGACTAAGGGCTACGAGCAGTACTTC; abundance: -; v_gene: TRBV5-1; j_gene: TRBJ2-7; d_gene: -
CDR3aa: CASTTGENSNQPQHF; CDR3nt: TGTGCCAGTACGACAGGGGAGAATAGCAATCAGCCCCAGCATTTT; abundance: -; v_gene: TRBV19; j_gene: TRBJ1-5; d_gene: TRBD1
CDR3aa: CASSSAVAGEYNEQFF; CDR3nt: TGCGCCAGCAGCTCCGCGGTGGCGGGCGAATACAATGAGCAGTTCTTC; abundance: -; v_gene: TRBV5-1; j_gene: TRBJ2-1; d_gene: -
CDR3aa: CASRVADEQFF; CDR3nt: TGTGCCAGCAGGGTGGCGGATGAGCAGTTCTTC; abundance: once; v_gene: TRBV6-6; j_gene: TRBJ2-1; d_gene: -
CDR3aa: CSVLTGGAYGYTF; CDR3nt: TGCAGCGTTCTGACAGGGGGCGCCTATGGCTACACCTTC; abundance: -; v_gene: TRBV29-1; j_gene: TRBJ1-2; d_gene: TRBD1
CDR3aa: CASSLDRGEDTEAFF; CDR3nt: TGCGCCAGCAGCCTCGACAGGGGGGAAGACACTGAAGCTTTCTTT; abundance: -; v_gene: TRBV4-1; j_gene: TRBJ1-1; d_gene: TRBD1
CDR3aa: CASRKTGETYEQYF; CDR3nt: TGTGCCAGCAGAAAGACAGGGGAAACGTACGAGCAGTACTTC; abundance: -; v_gene: TRBV6-6; j_gene: TRBJ2-7; d_gene: TRBD1
CDR3aa: CASSPGGGGEGTEAFF; CDR3nt: TGTGCCAGCAGCCCGGGGGGAGGAGGAGAAGGCACTGAAGCTTTCTTT; abundance: -; v_gene: TRBV7-8; j_gene: TRBJ1-1; d_gene: -
CDR3aa: CASSQAWGLHNEQFF; CDR3nt: TGTGCCAGCAGCCAAGCATGGGGACTACACAATGAGCAGTTCTTC; abundance: -; v_gene: TRBV14; j_gene: TRBJ2-1; d_gene: TRBD2
CDR3aa: CASSLRSNQADTQYF; CDR3nt: TGTGCCAGCAGCCTAAGGAGCAATCAAGCAGATACGCAGTATTTT; abundance: -; v_gene: TRBV11-2; j_gene: TRBJ2-3; d_gene: -
CDR3aa: CSASAHGTGGRHGYTF; CDR3nt: TGCAGTGCTAGTGCTCACGGGACAGGGGGCCGGCATGGCTACACCTTC; abundance: -; v_gene: TRBV20-1; j_gene: TRBJ1-2; d_gene: TRBD1
CDR3aa: CASSLGDRGPGELFF; CDR3nt: TGCGCCAGCAGCTTGGGGGACAGGGGACCCGGGGAGCTGTTTTTT; abundance: -; v_gene: TRBV5-1; j_gene: TRBJ2-2; d_gene: TRBD1
CDR3aa: CASSKGGGTANTGELFF; CDR3nt: TGTGCCAGCAGCAAGGGGGGCGGGACAGCGAACACCGGGGAGCTGTTTTTT; abundance: -; v_gene: TRBV7-8; j_gene: TRBJ2-2; d_gene: -
CDR3aa: CASSPRQWRGGPNTGELFF; CDR3nt: TGTGCCAGCAGCCCTCGCCAATGGCGGGGGGGCCCGAACACCGGGGAGCTGTTTTTT; abundance: -; v_gene: TRBV11-3; j_gene: TRBJ2-2; d_gene: TRBD2
CDR3aa: CASSLEFGDSEKLFF; CDR3nt: TGCGCCAGCAGCTTGGAATTCGGGGACAGTGAAAAACTGTTTTTT; abundance: -; v_gene: TRBV5-1; j_gene: TRBJ1-4; d_gene: TRBD1
CDR3aa: CASSNPNDRGGYTF; CDR3nt: TGTGCCAGCAGCAACCCCAATGATCGGGGTGGCTACACCTTC; abundance: -; v_gene: TRBV5-4; j_gene: TRBJ1-2; d_gene: -
CDR3aa: CASSSAGTSGVERQYF; CDR3nt: TGTGCCAGCAGCAGCGCCGGGACTAGCGGGGTCGAACGGCAGTACTTC; abundance: -; v_gene: TRBV5-6; j_gene: TRBJ2-7; d_gene: TRBD2
CDR3aa: CATTRSTGNTDTQYF; CDR3nt: TGTGCCACCACACGCAGCACAGGGAACACAGATACGCAGTATTTT; abundance: -; v_gene: TRBV10-3; j_gene: TRBJ2-3; d_gene: -
CDR3aa: CASAGTVDSPLHF; CDR3nt: TGTGCCAGCGCCGGGACAGTAGATTCACCCCTCCACTTT; abundance: -; v_gene: TRBV5-4; j_gene: TRBJ1-6; d_gene: TRBD1
CDR3aa: CASSRRRQASNEQYF; CDR3nt: TGTGCCAGCAGTCGCCGGAGACAGGCATCCAACGAGCAGTACTTC; abundance: -; v_gene: TRBV6-5; j_gene: TRBJ2-7; d_gene: -
CDR3aa: CASSSGTGISYEQYF; CDR3nt: TGCGCCAGCAGCTCCGGGACAGGGATTTCCTACGAGCAGTACTTC; abundance: -; v_gene: TRBV5-1; j_gene: TRBJ2-7; d_gene: TRBD1
CDR3aa: CASSPQTATGATEAFF; CDR3nt: TGTGCCAGCAGCCCCCAGACCGCCACAGGGGCCACTGAAGCTTTCTTT; abundance: -; v_gene: TRBV13; j_gene: TRBJ1-1; d_gene: TRBD1
CDR3aa: CAWTRLGRMNTGELFF; CDR3nt: TGTGCCTGGACCCGACTTGGCAGAATGAACACCGGGGAGCTGTTTTTT; abundance: -; v_gene: TRBV30; j_gene: TRBJ2-2; d_gene: -
CDR3aa: CASSHDRMVMNTEAFF; CDR3nt: TGCGCCAGCAGCCATGACAGAATGGTCATGAACACTGAAGCTTTCTTT; abundance: -; v_gene: TRBV10-1; j_gene: TRBJ1-1; d_gene: -
CDR3aa: CASTQRGYNEQFF; CDR3nt: TGTGCCAGCACCCAGAGGGGGTACAATGAGCAGTTCTTC; abundance: once; v_gene: TRBV12-3/TRBV12-4; j_gene: TRBJ2-1; d_gene: -
CDR3aa: CASSSDRGYGYTF; CDR3nt: TGTGCCAGCAGCTCGGACAGGGGCTATGGCTACACCTTC; abundance: -; v_gene: TRBV6-6; j_gene: TRBJ1-2; d_gene: TRBD1
CDR3aa: CASSLFFGEDRLSNQPQHF; CDR3nt: TGTGCCAGCAGCTTGTTTTTCGGTGAGGACAGGCTTAGCAATCAGCCCCAGCATTTT; abundance: -; v_gene: TRBV5-6; j_gene: TRBJ1-5; d_gene: TRBD1
CDR3aa: CASSEGPEAFF; CDR3nt: TGTGCCAGCAGTGAAGGGCCTGAAGCTTTCTTT; abundance: -; v_gene: TRBV2; j_gene: TRBJ1-1; d_gene: -
CDR3aa: CASSLSPGYEQYF; CDR3nt: TGTGCCAGCAGCTTATCCCCAGGGTACGAGCAGTACTTC; abundance: -; v_gene: TRBV7-3; j_gene: TRBJ2-7; d_gene: -
CDR3aa: CASSMTSTGGELFF; CDR3nt: TGCGCCAGCAGCATGACTTCGACGGGCGGGGAGCTGTTTTTT; abundance: -; v_gene: TRBV5-1; j_gene: TRBJ2-2; d_gene: -
CDR3aa: CASGIPTTGNYGYTF; CDR3nt: TGTGCCAGCGGCATACCTACGACAGGGAACTATGGCTACACCTTC; abundance: -; v_gene: TRBV27; j_gene: TRBJ1-2; d_gene: TRBD1
CDR3aa: CASREGTQTQYF; CDR3nt: TGTGCCAGCCGTGAAGGGACACAGACCCAGTACTTC; abundance: -; v_gene: TRBV6-1; j_gene: TRBJ2-5; d_gene: -
CDR3aa: CASSLLAAANTGELFF; CDR3nt: TGTGCCAGCAGCTTACTAGCAGCAGCGAACACCGGGGAGCTGTTTTTT; abundance: -; v_gene: TRBV7-3; j_gene: TRBJ2-2; d_gene: -
CDR3aa: CASSLTHRINSPLHF; CDR3nt: TGTGCCAGCAGCTTGACGCACAGAATTAATTCACCCCTCCACTTT; abundance: -; v_gene: TRBV5-5; j_gene: TRBJ1-6; d_gene: -
CDR3aa: CATDGGGGVYGYTF; CDR3nt: TGTGCCACCGACGGGGGGGGTGGAGTCTATGGCTACACCTTC; abundance: -; v_gene: TRBV19; j_gene: TRBJ1-2; d_gene: -
CDR3aa: CASRVLGANEKLFF; CDR3nt: TGTGCCAGCCGGGTGCTCGGGGCTAATGAAAAACTGTTTTTT; abundance: -; v_gene: TRBV19; j_gene: TRBJ1-4; d_gene: -
CDR3aa: CATSVGGNSPLHF; CDR3nt: TGTGCCACCAGTGTAGGAGGGAATTCACCCCTCCACTTT; abundance: -; v_gene: TRBV24-1; j_gene: TRBJ1-6; d_gene: -